This TCR beta chain stems from a study of blood T cell repertoires in COVID-19. The CDR3 totals 15 residues. CDR1 is SNHLY and CDR2 is FYNNEI in the germline V gene. The J segment lost 2 bases and the V segment lost 1 base, leaving 3 bases of the junction unmatched. Under the authors' procedure: How many nucleated cells were present was estimated from reference gene primer amplification. Repertoires were generated with immunoSEQ multiplex PCR, while TCRdb's copy carries only in-frame clones and drops some. The D gene and trimming were derived from the DNA, and the V and J assignments and clone size from that table. The table records some 330,000 clones, over 75% of them present only once. The study drew participants aged roughly 18 to 95 years from approximately 25 US areas.

This chain uses TRBV2 with TRBJ1-1; 8 bases line up with TRBD1. Sequenced material: PBMCs or T cells enriched from blood (not recorded which). This receptor was taken from a middle-aged man in a cohort exposed to, infected with or recovered from COVID-19 (not recorded which). CDR3: CASSEGAGGNTEAFF. For the CDR3, the DNA is TGTGCCAGCAGTGAAGGTGCAGGGGGCAACACTGAAGCTTTCTTT. Full variable domain (rest looked up from reference TRBV2 and TRBJ1-1): EPEVTQTPSHQVTQMGQEVILRCVPISNHLYFYWYRQILGQKVEFLVSFYNNEISEKSEIFDDQFSVERPDGSNFTLKIRSTKLEDSAMYFCASSEGAGGNTEAFFGQGTRLTVV.